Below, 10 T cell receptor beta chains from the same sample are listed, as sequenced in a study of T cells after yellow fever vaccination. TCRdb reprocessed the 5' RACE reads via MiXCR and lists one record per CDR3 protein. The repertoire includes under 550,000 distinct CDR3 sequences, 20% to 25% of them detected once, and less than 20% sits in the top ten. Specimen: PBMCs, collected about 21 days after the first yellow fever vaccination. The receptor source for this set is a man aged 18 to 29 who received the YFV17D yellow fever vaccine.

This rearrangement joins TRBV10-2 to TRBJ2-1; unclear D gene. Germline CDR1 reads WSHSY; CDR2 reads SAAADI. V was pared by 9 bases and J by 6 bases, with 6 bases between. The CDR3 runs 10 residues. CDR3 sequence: CASHFNEQFF. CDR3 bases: TGCGCCAGTCACTTCAATGAGCAGTTCTTC.

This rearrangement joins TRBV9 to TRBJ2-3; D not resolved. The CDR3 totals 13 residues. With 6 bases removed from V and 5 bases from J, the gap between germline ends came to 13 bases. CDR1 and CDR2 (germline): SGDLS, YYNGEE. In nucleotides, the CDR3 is TGTGCCAGCACCCCCCTTCGCCAAGATACGCAGTATTTT. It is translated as CASTPLRQDTQYF. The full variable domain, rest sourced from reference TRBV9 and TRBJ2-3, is DSGVTQTPKHLITATGQRVTLRCSPRSGDLSVYWYQQSLDQGLQFLIQYYNGEERAKGNILERFSAQQFPDLHSELNLSSLELGDSALYFCASTPLRQDTQYFGPGTRLTVL.

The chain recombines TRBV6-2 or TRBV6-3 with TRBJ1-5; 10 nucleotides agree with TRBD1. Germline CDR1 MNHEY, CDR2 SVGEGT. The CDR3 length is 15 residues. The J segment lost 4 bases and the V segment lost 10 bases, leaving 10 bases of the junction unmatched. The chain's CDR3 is CATYDRGRTNQPQHF. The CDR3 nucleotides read TGTGCCACCTATGACAGGGGGCGGACTAATCAGCCCCAGCATTTT.

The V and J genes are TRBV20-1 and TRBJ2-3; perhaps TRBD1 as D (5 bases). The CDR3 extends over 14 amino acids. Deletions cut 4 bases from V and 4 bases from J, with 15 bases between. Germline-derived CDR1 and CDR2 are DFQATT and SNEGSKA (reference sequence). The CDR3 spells CSATGLGLADTQYF. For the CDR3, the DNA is TGCAGTGCTACAGGTTTGGGGCTTGCAGATACGCAGTATTTT.

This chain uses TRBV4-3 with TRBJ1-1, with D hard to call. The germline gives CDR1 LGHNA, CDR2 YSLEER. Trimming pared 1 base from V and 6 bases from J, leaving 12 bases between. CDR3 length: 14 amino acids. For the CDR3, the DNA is TGCGCCAGCAGCCAAGTAGGCAGAAGCGCTGAAGCTTTCTTT. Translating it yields CASSQVGRSAEAFF.

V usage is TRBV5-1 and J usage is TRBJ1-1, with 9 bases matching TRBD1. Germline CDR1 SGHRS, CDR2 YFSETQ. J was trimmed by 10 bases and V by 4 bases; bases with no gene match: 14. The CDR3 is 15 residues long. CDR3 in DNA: TGCGCCAGCAGCCCACAACAGGGGGCGAGTTTGGGAGCTTTCTTT. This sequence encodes CASSPQQGASLGAFF.

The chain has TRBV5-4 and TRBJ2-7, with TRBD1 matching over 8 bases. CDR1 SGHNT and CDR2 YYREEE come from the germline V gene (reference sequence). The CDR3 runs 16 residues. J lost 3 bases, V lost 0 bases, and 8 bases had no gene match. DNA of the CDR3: TGTGCCAGCAGCTTGGGATCCGGGACAGGACTCTACGAGCAGTACTTC. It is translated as CASSLGSGTGLYEQYF.

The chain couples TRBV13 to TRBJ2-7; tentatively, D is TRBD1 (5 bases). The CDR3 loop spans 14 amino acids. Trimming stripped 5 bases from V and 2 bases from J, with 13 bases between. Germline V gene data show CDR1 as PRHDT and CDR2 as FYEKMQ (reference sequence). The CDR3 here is CASSLWGEAYEQYF. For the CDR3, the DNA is TGTGCCAGCAGCCTCTGGGGCGAGGCCTACGAGCAGTACTTC.

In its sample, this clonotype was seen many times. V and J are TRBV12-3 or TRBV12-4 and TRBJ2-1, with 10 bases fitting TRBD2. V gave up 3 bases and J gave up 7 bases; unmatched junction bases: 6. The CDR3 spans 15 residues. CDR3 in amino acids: CASSFGLAEGNEQFF. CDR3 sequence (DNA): TGTGCCAGCAGTTTCGGACTAGCGGAGGGGAATGAGCAGTTCTTC.

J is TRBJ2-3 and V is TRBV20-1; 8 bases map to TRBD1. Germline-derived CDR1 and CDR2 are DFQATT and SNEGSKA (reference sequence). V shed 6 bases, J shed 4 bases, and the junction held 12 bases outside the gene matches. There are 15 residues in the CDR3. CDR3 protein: CSARDRRGRPDTQYF. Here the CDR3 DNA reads TGCAGTGCACGGGACAGGCGAGGGCGCCCAGATACGCAGTATTTT.